This TCR beta chain was sequenced for a study of cytomegalovirus exposure and HLA in healthy donors. Concerning this clone: Its antigen is not known.

With 60 Vbeta and 13 Jbeta primers, the PCR was carried out. Sequencing was performed with immunoSEQ multiplex PCR; in TCRdb, only in-frame clones are kept and a portion is missing. There are 70,000 or so clones in the sample, with 2.4% held by the top ten. Germline loops: CDR1 SQVTM, CDR2 ANQGSEA. This CDR3 region has 10 residues. Study-wide points: Data from an earlier analysis indicated that most TCR beta V segments were productive either about 87% or about 30% of the time. The likely explanation for a cluster of highly shared sequence variants was sequencing artifact.

The source of this sequence is a female donor in good health and CMV-seropositive. The chain combines TRBV29-1 with TRBJ2-7; possible D gene TRBD2, 6 bases. The specimen was PBMCs. CDR3 region: CRVREYEQYF. CDR3 sequence (DNA): TGCAGAGTTCGGGAGTACGAGCAGTACTTC.